A single sample is the source of the 13 T cell receptor beta chains below, sequenced in a study of regulatory T cells in long-lasting Graves disease. In building TCR beta libraries, iRepertoire HTBI primers were used together with Arm-PCR of CDR3 regions. TCRdb ran MiXCR on the multiplex PCR reads and lists one entry per CDR3 protein. The repertoire holds about 660,000 distinct CDR3 sequences, with around 32% as singletons. As to time point: persistent/refractory GD, antithyroid drugs over 5 years with positive TRAb. PBMCs were the source of the RNA used for TCR sequencing. Source: peripheral blood mononuclear cells (PBMCs), taken when the disease was refractory, from a patient treated with antithyroid drugs. Receptor source: a female donor with Graves disease.

V is TRBV4-1 and J is TRBJ2-5; tentatively, D is TRBD2 (6 bases). There are 17 residues in the CDR3. Trimming shortened V by 3 bases and J by 5 bases, and 22 bases separated the two germline ends. CDR1 MGHRA and CDR2 YSYEKL come from the germline V gene. CDR3 nucleotides: TGCGCCAGCAGCCACTCAGAGGGACTTCTAGGAGGGGAGACCCAGTACTTC. This gives the protein CASSHSEGLLGGETQYF.

This chain uses TRBV20-1 with TRBJ2-5, with D possibly matching TRBD1 (7 bases). Per germline, CDR1 DFQATT and CDR2 SNEGSKA (reference sequence). The CDR3 is made up of 13 amino acids. The V gene lost 6 bases and the J gene lost 2 bases, with 13 bases spanning the gap. The CDR3 DNA reads TGCAGTGCAGGAGGGACAGTGCAAGAGACCCAGTACTTC. It specifies CSAGGTVQETQYF.

Many counts were recorded for this clonotype. CDR3 residues: CASSYGGSGGAQETQYF. DNA of the CDR3: TGTGCCAGCAGTTACGGAGGGTCGGGGGGTGCCCAAGAGACCCAGTACTTC. The chain is built from TRBV6-9 and TRBJ2-5, with 7 bases matching TRBD2. V was pared by 3 bases and J by 1 base, with 11 bases of the junction left unmatched. The CDR3 runs 17 residues. Germline assignment: CDR1 MNHGY and CDR2 SVAAGI.

This clonotype has more than one count but fewer than ten. This chain joins TRBV3-1 and TRBJ2-3; tentative D call: TRBD1 (6 bases). The V gene's germline CDR1 is LGHDT and CDR2 YNNKEL (reference sequence). The CDR3 is made up of 17 amino acids. V lost 1 base to trimming and J lost 4 bases, with 18 bases between them. Here the CDR3 reads CASSQGSVSGAADTQYF. The CDR3 DNA is TGTGCCAGCAGCCAAGGGTCGGTATCAGGGGCGGCAGATACGCAGTATTTT.

The rearrangement uses TRBV5-5 and TRBJ2-5, with TRBD2 identical over 7 bases. The CDR3 has 15 amino acids. J gave up 2 bases and V 4 bases, and 8 bases lay outside the gene matches. Germline V CDR1 and CDR2: SGHKS, YYEKEE (reference sequence). CDR3 sequence: CASSPPNGGQETQYF. Written as DNA, the CDR3 is TGTGCCAGCAGCCCACCAAACGGGGGGCAAGAGACCCAGTACTTC.

The chain combines TRBV19 with TRBJ1-1, with 7 bases matching TRBD1. In germline, CDR1 is LNHDA, CDR2 SQIVND (reference sequence). After removal of 4 bases from V and 6 bases from J, the junction contained 8 bases not matched to a gene. This CDR3 is built from 14 residues. This CDR3 reads CASSNDRVIPEAFF. The DNA of the CDR3 is TGTGCCAGTAGTAATGACAGGGTGATACCTGAAGCTTTCTTT.

This clonotype was seen a handful of times. The chain has TRBV12-3 or TRBV12-4 and TRBJ1-1; tentatively, D is TRBD1 (6 bases). V lost 6 bases, J lost 0 bases, and 11 bases lay in between. This CDR3 is 14 amino acids long. The CDR3 loop reads CASRINRVNTEAFF. For the CDR3, the DNA is TGTGCCAGCAGGATAAACAGGGTGAACACTGAAGCTTTCTTT.

The chain joins TRBV19 to TRBJ2-2, with 7 nucleotides matching TRBD2. The CDR3 loop spans 16 amino acids. Germline CDR1 reads LNHDA; CDR2 reads SQIVND (reference sequence). With 2 bases clipped from V and 0 bases from J, the junction kept 3 bases outside the gene matches. The CDR3 sequence: CASSIRLAANTGELFF. In nucleotides, the CDR3 is TGTGCCAGTAGTATAAGGCTAGCGGCGAACACCGGGGAGCTGTTTTTT.

Remarks on this clonotype: A much larger clone lies one base from this, so it may be a read error. V and J are TRBV13 and TRBJ2-5; unclear D gene. The CDR3 spans 15 residues. Trimming took off 4 bases at V and 2 bases at J, with 14 bases between the two ends. Germline assignment: CDR1 PRHDT and CDR2 FYEKMQ (reference sequence). The CDR3 DNA reads as TGTGCCAGCAGCTCAGCGTCAGCGTCACAAGAGACCCAGTACTTC. Translation: CASSSASASQETQYF.

This clonotype was found a few times. The chain combines TRBV6-1 with TRBJ2-4; TRBD2 is a possible D gene (5 bases). CDR3 length equals 20 residues. Trimming stripped 7 bases from V and 0 bases from J, with 28 bases between. CDR1 is MNHNS and CDR2 is SASEGT in the germline V gene. The CDR3 coding sequence is TGTGCCAGCATATACATTCGGGCGCGGGTACCGAGATTAGCCAAAAACATTCAGTACTTC. Translation: CASIYIRARVPRLAKNIQYF.

This clonotype has ten or more counts. The chain carries TRBV12-3 or TRBV12-4 and TRBJ1-4; D not certain. V was clipped by 5 bases and J by 7 bases, with 17 bases between them. This CDR3 has 15 residues. The CDR3 here is CASSPSTSVVEKLFF. CDR3 sequence (DNA): TGTGCCAGCAGTCCCTCGACAAGTGTGGTTGAAAAACTGTTTTTT.

This chain uses TRBV6-2 or TRBV6-3 with TRBJ2-6; D remains unclear. CDR3 length equals 16 residues. The germline V and J ends were trimmed by 0 bases and 2 bases, with 8 bases remaining between them. Germline values: CDR1 MNHEY, CDR2 SVGEGT. CDR3 protein: CASSYSIGAGANVLTF. The DNA for the CDR3 is TGTGCCAGCAGTTACTCGATCGGTGCTGGGGCCAACGTCCTGACTTTC.

This clonotype has only a few counts. The rearrangement uses TRBV19 and TRBJ1-5; D gene uncertain. With 5 bases removed from V and 2 bases from J, the gap between germline ends came to 10 bases. The CDR3 length is 14 residues. Germline V gene data show CDR1 as LNHDA and CDR2 as SQIVND (reference sequence). Written as DNA, the CDR3 is TGTGCCAGTAGTGCTACACGGGGCAATCAGCCCCAGCATTTT. Translating it yields CASSATRGNQPQHF.